Each of the 3 T cell receptor beta chains below was sequenced from the same sample in a study of T-cell memory formation after mild COVID-19. MiXCR, applied by TCRdb to the 5' RACE reads, yields one record per CDR3 protein. Of fewer than 350,000 distinct CDR3 sequences in the sample, around a sixth were seen once. The source material was PBMCs or a T cell subset sorted from them (not recorded which). The receptor set was obtained from a man in his late teens or twenties who had mild COVID-19 (a few samples of this study predate the infection). Cell type and time point are not known.

This clonotype was seen only a few times. The chain combines TRBV12-3 or TRBV12-4 with TRBJ2-5; unclear D gene. This CDR3 is built from 15 residues. V was clipped by 5 bases and J by 5 bases, with 18 bases between them. DNA for the CDR3: TGTGCCAGCAGTAAAGCCGGCCCCATTGGGGAGACCCAGTACTTC. It codes for CASSKAGPIGETQYF.

This clonotype occurred a few times. The chain carries TRBV20-1 and TRBJ2-3; D gene uncertain. The ends were cut back, 4 bases at V and 0 bases at J, with 11 bases in the middle. Germline V CDR1 and CDR2: DFQATT, SNEGSKA (reference sequence). This CDR3 spans 14 amino acids. CDR3 DNA sequence: TGCAGTGCTAACCCCGGAACTAGCACAGATACGCAGTATTTT. It is translated as CSANPGTSTDTQYF.

The rearrangement links TRBV29-1 to TRBJ2-1; D possibly corresponds to TRBD1 (5 bases). This CDR3 has 13 residues. V lost 7 bases to trimming and J lost 0 bases, with 10 bases between them. Germline CDR1 SQVTM, CDR2 ANQGSEA. The CDR3, as DNA: TGCAGCGGCCTGACAGTCTCCTACAATGAGCAGTTCTTC. It specifies CSGLTVSYNEQFF.